The 4 T cell receptor beta chains reported below all come from one sample, sequenced in a study of regulatory T cells in long-lasting Graves disease (dated by TCRdb to the early 2020s). Receptor libraries were prepared by multiplex PCR. TCRdb lists the instrument as Illumina HiSeq 4000. TCR beta libraries were built with iRepertoire HTBI primers and Arm-PCR amplification of CDR3 regions. Clones were called with MiXCR by TCRdb after fastp trimmed the public reads at Q25, and only in-frame beta chains were retained. For every CDR3 protein sequence, its rows merge into one entry that carries the most common genes and DNA. Within this sample are 680,000 or so distinct CDR3 sequences, with around 15% of them counted one time only. The ten largest clones add up to 15% to 20% of the sample. What this sample's time point label stands for: newly diagnosed GD, antithyroid drugs for less than 3 months. For both TCR sequencing and RNA sequencing, RNA was extracted from PBMCs in TRIzol.

The same data also went into a second study, on T cells in Graves' hyperthyroidism and ophthalmopathy.

The specimen was peripheral blood mononuclear cells (PBMCs), collected at new diagnosis, from a patient treated with antithyroid drugs. These receptors came from a woman aged 25 to 39 with Graves disease. Donor details come from another sample of the same person, matched by shared clones.

The rearrangement uses TRBV5-1 and TRBJ1-2; no clear D gene. There are 15 residues in the CDR3. Germline CDR1 and CDR2: SGHRS and YFSETQ. Trimming removed 2 bases at V and 0 bases at J, with 11 bases between. DNA of the CDR3: TGCGCCAGCAGCTTTGGAGACGGGGCTAACTATGGCTACACCTTC. Translation gives CASSFGDGANYGYTF.

The chain joins TRBV20-1 to TRBJ2-7; D might be TRBD2 (6 bases). The CDR3 extends over 14 amino acids. V lost 6 bases and J lost 3, with 18 bases in between. The germline V gene has CDR1 DFQATT and CDR2 SNEGSKA (reference sequence). The CDR3 sequence is CSAHGTFPIYEQYF. As DNA, the CDR3 is TGCAGTGCCCACGGGACTTTCCCGATCTACGAGCAGTACTTC.

This clonotype occurred many times. V gene TRBV28 combines with J gene TRBJ1-1; TRBD1 might be the D (5 bases). The length of the CDR3 is 15 residues. V lost 5 bases to trimming and J lost 3 bases, with 16 bases between them. CDR1 and CDR2 (germline): MDHEN, SYDVKM. The CDR3 DNA is TGTGCCAGCAGTAGCCCGGGGGGGAGGGACACTGAAGCTTTCTTT. Translation: CASSSPGGRDTEAFF.

This clonotype was found a few times. The J gene is TRBJ2-2, the V gene TRBV7-6; D is ambiguous. The germline V gene has CDR1 SGHVS and CDR2 FNYEAQ. V lost 0 bases and J 7 bases, leaving 6 bases between the germline ends. The CDR3 has 13 residues. The CDR3 sequence is CASSLAVVGELFF. The DNA for the CDR3 is TGTGCCAGCAGCTTAGCGGTAGTCGGGGAGCTGTTTTTT. Full variable domain (remainder filled in from reference TRBV7-6 and TRBJ2-2): GAGVSQSPRYKVTKRGQDVALRCDPISGHVSLYWYRQALGQGPEFLTYFNYEAQQDKSGLPNDRFSAERPEGSISTLTIQRTEQRDSAMYRCASSLAVVGELFFGEGSRLTVL.